The 30 T cell receptor beta chains given below trace back to one sample, sequenced in a study of cytomegalovirus exposure and HLA in healthy donors. The PCR had 60 Vbeta and 13 Jbeta primers. TCRdb keeps only in-frame clones here, not all; method: immunoSEQ multiplex PCR. Of 150,000 to 250,000 clones listed, around 76% are singletons. Specimen: PBMCs. The receptors shown here come from a man aged 30 to 45 in good health and CMV-seronegative.

A word on this clone: Within the sample, other DNA sequences also encode this same CDR3. The chain couples TRBV5-1 to TRBJ1-4, with D perhaps TRBD1 (5 bases). CDR1 SGHRS and CDR2 YFSETQ come from the germline V gene. V lost 0 bases and J 7 bases, leaving 13 bases between the germline ends. CDR3 length: 15 residues. The CDR3 spells CASSLAGGGGEKLFF. CDR3 sequence (DNA): TGCGCCAGCAGCTTGGCCGGGGGAGGTGGTGAAAAACTGTTTTTT.

The rearrangement links TRBV2 to TRBJ2-3; 7 bases match TRBD1. Trimming removed 2 bases from V and 2 bases from J; junction bases left unmatched: 16. CDR1 and CDR2 (germline): SNHLY, FYNNEI. The CDR3 is 19 amino acids. The CDR3 DNA reads as TGTGCCAGCAGTGAATCTTTTGGCGGGTTTCAGGGGGACACAGATACGCAGTATTTT. Translated, it gives CASSESFGGFQGDTDTQYF.

The V and J genes are TRBV7-9 and TRBJ2-5; 7 nucleotides line up with TRBD1. This CDR3 spans 14 amino acids. The ends lost 1 base at V and 2 bases at J; junction bases unmatched: 1. Per germline, CDR1 SEHNR and CDR2 FQNEAQ (reference sequence). CDR3 DNA: TGTGCCAGCAGCTTAGGGGGACAGCAAGAGACCCAGTACTTC. Protein: CASSLGGQQETQYF.

The J gene is TRBJ2-7, the V gene TRBV28; TRBD2 matches at 7 bases. The ends lost 9 bases at V and 7 bases at J; junction bases unmatched: 12. Germline V gene sequence: CDR1 MDHEN, CDR2 SYDVKM. The CDR3 sequence is 13 residues long. CDR3 DNA sequence: TGTGCCAGAAAACGTCGGGGGGAGGGGGAGCAGTACTTC. Its protein is CARKRRGEGEQYF. Combining the CDR3 with reference TRBV28 and TRBJ2-7 gives the whole variable domain DVKVTQSSRYLVKRTGEKVFLECVQDMDHENMFWYRQDPGLGLRLIYFSYDVKMKEKGDIPEGYSVSREKKERFSLILESASTNQTSMYLCARKRRGEGEQYFGPGTRLTVT.

The chain carries TRBV4-1 and TRBJ2-7; TRBD2 agrees at 10 bases. This CDR3 has 16 residues. V gave up 2 bases and J gave up 5 bases; unmatched junction bases: 9. Germline values: CDR1 MGHRA, CDR2 YSYEKL. CDR3 sequence reads: CASSQSGLAGANEQYF. CDR3 nucleotide sequence: TGCGCCAGCAGCCAATCCGGTCTAGCGGGAGCGAACGAGCAGTACTTC.

The chain couples TRBV10-3 to TRBJ1-5; D possibly corresponds to TRBD1 (6 bases). Germline V lookup: CDR1 ENHRY, CDR2 SYGVKD. Trimming stripped 10 bases from V and 2 bases from J, with 12 bases between. The CDR3 is 13 amino acids. CDR3 sequence: CATTDSGNQPQHF. The CDR3 DNA reads as TGTGCCACCACGGACAGCGGCAATCAGCCCCAGCATTTT.

V gene TRBV2 combines with J gene TRBJ1-2; no clear D. This CDR3 has 15 residues. Germline values: CDR1 SNHLY, CDR2 FYNNEI. Trimming removed 3 bases from V and 3 bases from J, with 14 bases in between. Written as DNA, the CDR3 is TGTGCCAGCAGTGAGAGGGCGTCCACTGACTATGGCTACACCTTC. The encoded protein is CASSERASTDYGYTF.

The chain carries TRBV28 and TRBJ2-4; D is possibly TRBD2 (5 bases). CDR1 and CDR2 (germline): MDHEN, SYDVKM. Trimming shortened V by 5 bases and J by 0 bases, and 17 bases separated the two germline ends. CDR3 size: 17 residues. This chain's CDR3 is CASSPDGVGIAKNIQYF. The CDR3 DNA reads as TGTGCCAGCAGTCCCGACGGGGTGGGTATAGCCAAAAACATTCAGTACTTC.

This sequence joins TRBV4-1 and TRBJ2-2, with 8 nucleotides matching TRBD2. The CDR3 loop spans 17 amino acids. V was pared by 4 bases and J by 2 bases, with 9 bases of the junction left unmatched. Germline CDR1 reads MGHRA; CDR2 reads YSYEKL. The CDR3 spells CASSPLGSGGNTGELFF. The CDR3 nucleotides read TGCGCCAGCAGCCCCCTTGGGAGCGGGGGAAACACCGGGGAGCTGTTTTTT.

The genes are TRBV28 and TRBJ2-5, with 7 nucleotides matching TRBD1. Looked up from germline, CDR1 is MDHEN and CDR2 is SYDVKM. The ends lost 6 bases at V and 2 bases at J; junction bases unmatched: 6. The CDR3 extends over 14 amino acids. In DNA form, the CDR3 reads TGTGCCAGCAGCAGAGACAGGGTGCAAGAGACCCAGTACTTC. Its protein product is CASSRDRVQETQYF.

J is TRBJ2-5 and V is TRBV29-1; D is possibly TRBD1 (6 bases). The assigned J gene may be wrong: the sequence end matches TRBJ2-7 better. CDR3 size: 13 residues. The V gene's germline CDR1 is SQVTM and CDR2 ANQGSEA. CDR3 DNA: TGCAGCGCTACAGGGAATTCAGCTCCCGAGCAGTACTTC. Translating it yields CSATGNSAPEQYF.

This chain connects TRBV14 to TRBJ2-1; 8 bases align to TRBD2. V lost 2 bases to trimming and J lost 6 bases; unmatched junction nucleotides: 6. CDR3 length equals 15 residues. Germline V lookup: CDR1 SGHDN, CDR2 FVKESK. The DNA for the CDR3 is TGTGCCAGCAGCCAATTGGGCCGGGAGGGCAATGAGCAGTTCTTC. Translated: CASSQLGREGNEQFF.

The chain joins TRBV28 to TRBJ1-3, with D possibly being TRBD1 (6 bases). Germline CDR1 reads MDHEN; CDR2 reads SYDVKM. The CDR3 length is 16 residues. Trimming took off 2 bases at V and 0 bases at J, with 11 bases between the two ends. This CDR3 is CASSLRGRGSGNTIYF. In nucleotides, the CDR3 is TGTGCCAGCAGTTTAAGGGGCAGGGGCTCTGGAAACACCATATATTTT.

This chain connects TRBV28 to TRBJ2-1; 7 bases agree with TRBD2. Germline values: CDR1 MDHEN, CDR2 SYDVKM. Unmatched junction bases numbered 20, after V lost 10 bases and J lost 8 bases. The CDR3 is 16 amino acids. This chain's CDR3 is CATPPSGAGGGDEQFF. DNA for the CDR3: TGTGCCACCCCCCCTAGCGGAGCGGGCGGTGGGGATGAGCAGTTCTTC.

The chain uses TRBV5-1 and TRBJ2-3; 10 bases are shared with TRBD2. This CDR3 is 18 amino acids long. V shed 3 bases, J shed 3 bases, and the junction held 13 bases outside the gene matches. Looked up from germline, CDR1 is SGHRS and CDR2 is YFSETQ. CDR3 region: CASSWTSGHTQVTDTQYF. For the CDR3, the DNA is TGCGCCAGCAGCTGGACTAGCGGACATACCCAGGTTACAGATACGCAGTATTTT.

This clone was picked up a small number of times. The rearrangement uses TRBV28 and TRBJ1-5, with TRBD1 matching over 8 bases. This CDR3 comprises 15 residues. CDR1 MDHEN and CDR2 SYDVKM come from the germline V gene. Trimming cost V 0 bases and J 6 bases; bases outside gene matches: 4. The CDR3 nucleotides are TGTGCCAGCAGTTTATGGGGAACAGGGGGTCAGCCCCAGCATTTT. It yields the protein CASSLWGTGGQPQHF.

The rearrangement uses TRBV7-2 and TRBJ2-1; TRBD1 matches 10 bases. Germline lookup yields CDR1 SGHTA and CDR2 FQGNSA. V shed 1 base and J 8 bases; nucleotides not matched to a gene: 2. CDR3 size: 14 residues. Here the CDR3 DNA reads TGTGCCAGCAGCTTAGGGACAGGGGGGGATGAGCAGTTCTTC. It yields the protein CASSLGTGGDEQFF. The variable domain in full, completed from reference TRBV7-2 and TRBJ2-1, reads GAGVSQSPSNKVTEKGKDVELRCDPISGHTALYWYRQSLGQGLEFLIYFQGNSAPDKSGLPSDRFSAERTGGSVSTLTIQRTQQEDSAVYLCASSLGTGGDEQFFGPGTRLTVL.

The V gene is TRBV29-1, the J gene TRBJ1-6, with 9 bases identical to TRBD1. There are 13 residues in the CDR3. The V segment lost 6 bases and the J segment 5 bases; nucleotides outside the gene matches: 2. CDR1 and CDR2 (germline): SQVTM, ANQGSEA. Here the CDR3 reads CSVRTGDNSPLHF. CDR3 nucleotides: TGCAGCGTCCGGACAGGGGATAATTCACCCCTCCACTTT.

The CDR3 DNA sequence: TGTGCCAGCAGTTCCACCCTCGGGGGGCCCTACGAGCAGTACTTC. It codes for CASSSTLGGPYEQYF. The J gene is TRBJ2-7, the V gene TRBV28; D possibly corresponds to TRBD2 (7 bases). The CDR3 has 15 residues. Germline CDR1 and CDR2: MDHEN and SYDVKM. V was pared by 4 bases and J by 2 bases, with 15 bases between.

CDR3 region: CASSQEWPSNQPQHF. The CDR3, as DNA: TGCGCCAGCAGCCAAGAATGGCCTAGCAATCAGCCCCAGCATTTT. The chain links TRBV4-1 to TRBJ1-5; the D is unclear. Germline V lookup: CDR1 MGHRA, CDR2 YSYEKL. The CDR3 is 15 amino acids. V lost 0 bases and J lost 0, with 6 bases in between.

The CDR3 coding sequence is TGTGCCAGCAGCGCGCATGATCCGCGGCAGTACTTC. As protein: CASSAHDPRQYF. The chain combines TRBV11-2 with TRBJ2-7; D gene unclear. V lost 5 bases to trimming and J lost 9 bases, with 14 bases between them. CDR1 SGHAT and CDR2 FQNNGV come from the germline V gene. There are 12 residues in the CDR3.

The chain couples TRBV6-1 to TRBJ1-5; TRBD1 matches at 8 bases. CDR3 length equals 14 residues. The J segment lost 5 bases and the V segment lost 2 bases, leaving 2 bases of the junction unmatched. From germline, CDR1 is MNHNS and CDR2 SASEGT. The CDR3 DNA sequence: TGTGCCAGCAGTGAATCCAGGGGGCATCAGCCCCAGCATTTT. Protein product: CASSESRGHQPQHF.

The chain combines TRBV19 with TRBJ2-3, with a possible D match to TRBD1 (6 bases). The CDR3 is 13 residues long. Trimming removed 4 bases from V and 3 bases from J, with 8 bases in between. Germline lookup yields CDR1 LNHDA and CDR2 SQIVND (reference sequence). The CDR3 loop reads CASSNRATDTQYF. Written as DNA, the CDR3 is TGTGCCAGTAGTAACAGGGCAACAGATACGCAGTATTTT.

The rearrangement uses TRBV27 and TRBJ2-2, with 14 bases lining up with TRBD2. In germline, CDR1 is MNHEY, CDR2 SMNVEV (reference sequence). V lost 7 bases, J lost 5 bases, and 9 bases stayed unmatched. The CDR3 is 17 residues long. CDR3 region: CASTARLAGGLTGELFF. The CDR3, as DNA: TGTGCCAGCACCGCCCGACTAGCGGGAGGGTTAACCGGGGAGCTGTTTTTT.

CDR3 in DNA: TGTGCCAGCAGCTTGGGGGGTACAGGGCGTGGCAATGAGCAGTTCTTC. This codes for CASSLGGTGRGNEQFF. This chain joins TRBV5-4 and TRBJ2-1; TRBD1 is a possible D gene (6 bases). V gave up 0 bases and J gave up 6 bases, with 16 bases separating them. The CDR3 loop spans 16 amino acids. CDR1 and CDR2 from the germline V gene are SGHNT and YYREEE (reference sequence).

In DNA form, the CDR3 reads TGTGCCAGCAGCCCAAGACTAGAAGATACGCAGTATTTT. This gives the protein CASSPRLEDTQYF. The gene calls are TRBV11-2 and TRBJ2-3; tentative D call: TRBD2 (6 bases). CDR1 is SGHAT and CDR2 is FQNNGV in the germline V gene. Trimming shortened V by 5 bases and J by 5 bases, and 11 bases separated the two germline ends. CDR3 length: 13 residues.

The chain uses TRBV30 and TRBJ2-7; weak D call: TRBD2 (5 bases). Germline V gene sequence: CDR1 GTSNPN, CDR2 SVGIG (reference sequence). Trimming shortened V by 0 bases and J by 3 bases, and 12 bases separated the two germline ends. The CDR3 consists of 14 residues. The chain's CDR3 is CAWSVGLGLYEQYF. CDR3 sequence (DNA): TGTGCCTGGAGTGTGGGATTAGGACTCTACGAGCAGTACTTC.

This clone appeared once. V usage is TRBV9 and J usage is TRBJ2-2, with 10 bases lining up with TRBD1. This CDR3 contains 16 residues. Germline CDR1 reads SGDLS; CDR2 reads YYNGEE. With V trimmed by 3 bases and J by 6 bases, 8 bases remained unmatched. The CDR3 reads CASSGSGTGAPGELFF. The DNA of the CDR3 is TGTGCCAGCAGCGGATCCGGGACAGGGGCCCCCGGGGAGCTGTTTTTT.

In its sample, this clone was seen once. This chain joins TRBV4-1 and TRBJ2-7; no firm D call. The CDR3 is 14 residues long. V was clipped by 2 bases and J by 0 bases, with 8 bases between them. Germline V gene sequence: CDR1 MGHRA, CDR2 YSYEKL. CDR3 DNA: TGCGCCAGCAGCCAAAAGACTCCCTCCTACGAGCAGTACTTC. Amino acid sequence: CASSQKTPSYEQYF.

The chain's CDR3 is CASSLLSGSYNEQFF. The DNA for the CDR3 is TGTGCCAGCAGCTTACTCAGCGGGTCCTACAATGAGCAGTTCTTC. The chain carries TRBV11-2 and TRBJ2-1, with D tentatively TRBD2 (6 bases). The CDR3 is 15 residues long. The germline CDR1 and CDR2 sequences are SGHAT and FQNNGV. V lost 2 bases and J lost 1, with 9 bases in between.